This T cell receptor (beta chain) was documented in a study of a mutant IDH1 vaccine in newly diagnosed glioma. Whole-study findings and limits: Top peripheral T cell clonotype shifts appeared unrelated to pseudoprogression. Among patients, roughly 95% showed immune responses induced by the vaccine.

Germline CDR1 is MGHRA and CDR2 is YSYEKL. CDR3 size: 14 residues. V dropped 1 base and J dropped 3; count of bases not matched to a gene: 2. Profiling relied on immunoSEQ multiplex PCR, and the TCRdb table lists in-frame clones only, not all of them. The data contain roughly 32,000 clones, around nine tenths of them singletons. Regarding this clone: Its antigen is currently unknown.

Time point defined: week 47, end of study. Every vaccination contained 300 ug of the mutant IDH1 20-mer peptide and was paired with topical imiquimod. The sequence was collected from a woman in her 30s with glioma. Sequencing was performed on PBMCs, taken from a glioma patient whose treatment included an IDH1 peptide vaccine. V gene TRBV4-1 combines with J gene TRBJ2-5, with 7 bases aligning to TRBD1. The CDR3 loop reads CASSQGQGKETQYF. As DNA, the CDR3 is TGCGCCAGCAGCCAAGGACAGGGTAAAGAGACCCAGTACTTC.